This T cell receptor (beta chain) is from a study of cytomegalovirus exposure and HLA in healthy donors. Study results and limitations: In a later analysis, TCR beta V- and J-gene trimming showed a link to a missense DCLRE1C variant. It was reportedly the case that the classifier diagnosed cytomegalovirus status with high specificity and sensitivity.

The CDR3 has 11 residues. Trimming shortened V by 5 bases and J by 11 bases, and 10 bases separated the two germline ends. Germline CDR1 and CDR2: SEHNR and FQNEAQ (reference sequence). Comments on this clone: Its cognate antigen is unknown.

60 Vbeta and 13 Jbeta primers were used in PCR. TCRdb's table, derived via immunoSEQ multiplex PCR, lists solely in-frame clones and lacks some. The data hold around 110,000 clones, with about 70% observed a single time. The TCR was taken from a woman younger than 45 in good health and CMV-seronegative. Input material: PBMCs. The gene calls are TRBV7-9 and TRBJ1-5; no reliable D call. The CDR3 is CASSIGEAQHF. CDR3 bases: TGTGCCAGCAGCATCGGGGAGGCCCAGCATTTT.